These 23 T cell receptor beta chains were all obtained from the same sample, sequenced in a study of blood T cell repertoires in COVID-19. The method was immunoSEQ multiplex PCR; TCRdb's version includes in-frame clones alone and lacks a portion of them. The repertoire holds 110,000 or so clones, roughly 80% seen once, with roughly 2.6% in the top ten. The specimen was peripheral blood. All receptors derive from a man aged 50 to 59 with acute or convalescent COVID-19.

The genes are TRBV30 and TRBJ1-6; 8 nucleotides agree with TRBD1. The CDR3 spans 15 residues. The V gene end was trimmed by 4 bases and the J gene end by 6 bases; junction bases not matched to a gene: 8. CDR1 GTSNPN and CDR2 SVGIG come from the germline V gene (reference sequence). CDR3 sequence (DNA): TGTGCCTGGACCCAGGGGGCTCAGGGTAATTCACCCCTCCACTTT. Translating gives CAWTQGAQGNSPLHF.

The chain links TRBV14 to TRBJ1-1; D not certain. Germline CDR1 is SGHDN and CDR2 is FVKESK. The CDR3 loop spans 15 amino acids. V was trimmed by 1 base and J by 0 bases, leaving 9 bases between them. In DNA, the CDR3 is TGTGCCAGCAGCCAAGTCCAAGCGATGAACACTGAAGCTTTCTTT. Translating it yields CASSQVQAMNTEAFF.

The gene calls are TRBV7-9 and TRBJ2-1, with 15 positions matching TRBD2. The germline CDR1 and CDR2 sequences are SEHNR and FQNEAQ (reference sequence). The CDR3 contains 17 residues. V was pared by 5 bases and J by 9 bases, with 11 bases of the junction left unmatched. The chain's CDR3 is CASSPWTSGGARGEQFF. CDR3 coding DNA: TGTGCCAGCAGCCCCTGGACTAGCGGGGGGGCCAGGGGTGAGCAGTTCTTC.

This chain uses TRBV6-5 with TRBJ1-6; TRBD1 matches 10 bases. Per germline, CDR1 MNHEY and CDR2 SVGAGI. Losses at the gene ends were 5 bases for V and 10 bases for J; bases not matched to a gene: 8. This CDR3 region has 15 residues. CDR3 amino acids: CASSPTGTGESPLHF. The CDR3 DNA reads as TGTGCCAGCAGTCCTACCGGGACAGGGGAGTCACCCCTCCACTTT.

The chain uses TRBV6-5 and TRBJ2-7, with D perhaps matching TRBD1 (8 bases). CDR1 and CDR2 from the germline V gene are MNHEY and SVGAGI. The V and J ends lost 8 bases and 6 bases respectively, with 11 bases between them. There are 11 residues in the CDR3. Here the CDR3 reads CASHRGGEQYF. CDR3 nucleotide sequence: TGTGCCAGCCACAGGGGGGGCGAGCAGTACTTC.

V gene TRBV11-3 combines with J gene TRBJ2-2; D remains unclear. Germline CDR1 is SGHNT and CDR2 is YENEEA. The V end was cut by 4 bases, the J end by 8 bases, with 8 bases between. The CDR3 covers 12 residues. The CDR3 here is CASSSELGELFF. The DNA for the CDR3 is TGTGCCAGCAGCTCAGAATTAGGGGAGCTGTTTTTT.

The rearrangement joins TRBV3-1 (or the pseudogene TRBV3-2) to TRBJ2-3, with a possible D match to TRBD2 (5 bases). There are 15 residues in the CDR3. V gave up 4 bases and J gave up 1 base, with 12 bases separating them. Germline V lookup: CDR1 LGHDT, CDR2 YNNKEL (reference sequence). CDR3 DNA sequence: TGTGCCAGCAGCCCCGGCGGGCACCGCACAGATACGCAGTATTTT. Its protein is CASSPGGHRTDTQYF.

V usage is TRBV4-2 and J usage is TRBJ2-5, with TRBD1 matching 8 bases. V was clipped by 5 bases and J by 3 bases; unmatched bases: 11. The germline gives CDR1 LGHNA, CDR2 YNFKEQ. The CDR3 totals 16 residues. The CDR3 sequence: CASSGTWTGKKETQYF. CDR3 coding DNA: TGTGCCAGCAGCGGGACCTGGACAGGGAAGAAAGAGACCCAGTACTTC.

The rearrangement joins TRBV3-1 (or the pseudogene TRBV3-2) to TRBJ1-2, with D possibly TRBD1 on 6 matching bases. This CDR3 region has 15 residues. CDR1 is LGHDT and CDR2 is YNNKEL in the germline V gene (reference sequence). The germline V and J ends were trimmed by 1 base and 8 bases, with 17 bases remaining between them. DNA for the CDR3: TGTGCCAGCAGCCAAGGTAATCAGGGGCAGAAAGGCTACACCTTC. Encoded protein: CASSQGNQGQKGYTF.

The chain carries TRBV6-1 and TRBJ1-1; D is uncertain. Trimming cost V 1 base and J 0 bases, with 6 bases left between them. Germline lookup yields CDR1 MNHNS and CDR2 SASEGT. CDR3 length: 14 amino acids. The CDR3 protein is CASSEGIVNTEAFF. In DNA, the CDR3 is TGTGCCAGCAGTGAAGGAATAGTGAACACTGAAGCTTTCTTT.

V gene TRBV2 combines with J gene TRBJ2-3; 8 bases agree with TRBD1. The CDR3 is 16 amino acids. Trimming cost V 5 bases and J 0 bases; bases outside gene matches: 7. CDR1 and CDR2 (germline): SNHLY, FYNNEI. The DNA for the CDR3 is TGTGCCAGCAGTACACCCCAGGGGGCCAGCACAGATACGCAGTATTTT. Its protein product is CASSTPQGASTDTQYF.

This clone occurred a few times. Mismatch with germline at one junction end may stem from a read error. CDR3 sequence (DNA): TGTGCCAGCAGCGAAGAGGGGACTAGCGATGTTGAGCAGTTCTTC. It encodes CASSEEGTSDVEQFF. The V call is TRBV3-1 (or the pseudogene TRBV3-2), the J call TRBJ2-1; 10 bases align to TRBD2. Germline CDR1 and CDR2: LGHDT and YNNKEL (reference sequence). CDR3 length equals 15 residues.

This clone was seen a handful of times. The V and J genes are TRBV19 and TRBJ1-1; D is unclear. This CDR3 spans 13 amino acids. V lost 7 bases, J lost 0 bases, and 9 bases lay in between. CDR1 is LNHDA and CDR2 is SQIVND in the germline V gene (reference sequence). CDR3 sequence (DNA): TGTGCCAGTACGTGGGCAGTGAACACTGAAGCTTTCTTT. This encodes CASTWAVNTEAFF.

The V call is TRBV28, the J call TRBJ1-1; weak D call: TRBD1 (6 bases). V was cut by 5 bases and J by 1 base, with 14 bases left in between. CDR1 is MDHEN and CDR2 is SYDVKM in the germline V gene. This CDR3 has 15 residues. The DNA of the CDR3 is TGTGCCAGCAGTCTGGGGGGGCGATGGAACACTGAAGCTTTCTTT. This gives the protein CASSLGGRWNTEAFF.

The CDR3 reads CASSLKRRASYGYTF. The CDR3 DNA sequence: TGTGCCAGCAGTTTAAAGAGGAGGGCTTCCTATGGCTACACCTTC. This chain connects TRBV28 to TRBJ1-2; D is undetermined. Germline CDR1 reads MDHEN; CDR2 reads SYDVKM. Trimming stripped 2 bases from V and 4 bases from J, with 14 bases between. The CDR3 consists of 15 residues.

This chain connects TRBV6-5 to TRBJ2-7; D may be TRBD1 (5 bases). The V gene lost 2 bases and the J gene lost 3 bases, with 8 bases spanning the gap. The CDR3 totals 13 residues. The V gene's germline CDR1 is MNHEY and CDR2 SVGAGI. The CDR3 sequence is CASSYRQGYEQYF. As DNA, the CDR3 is TGTGCCAGCAGTTACCGGCAGGGCTACGAGCAGTACTTC.

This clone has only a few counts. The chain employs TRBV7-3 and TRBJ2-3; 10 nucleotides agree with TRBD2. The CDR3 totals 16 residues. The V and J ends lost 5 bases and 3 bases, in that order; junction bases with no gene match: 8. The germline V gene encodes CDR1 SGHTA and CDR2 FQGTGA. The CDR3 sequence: CASSPTAGGTTDTQYF. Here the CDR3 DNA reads TGTGCCAGCAGCCCAACAGCGGGGGGGACAACAGATACGCAGTATTTT.

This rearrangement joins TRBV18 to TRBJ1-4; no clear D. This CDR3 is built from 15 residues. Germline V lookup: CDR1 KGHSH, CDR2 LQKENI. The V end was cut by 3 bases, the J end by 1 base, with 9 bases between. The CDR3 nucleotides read TGTGCCAGCTCACCTTCACAGAGAACTAATGAAAAACTGTTTTTT. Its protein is CASSPSQRTNEKLFF.

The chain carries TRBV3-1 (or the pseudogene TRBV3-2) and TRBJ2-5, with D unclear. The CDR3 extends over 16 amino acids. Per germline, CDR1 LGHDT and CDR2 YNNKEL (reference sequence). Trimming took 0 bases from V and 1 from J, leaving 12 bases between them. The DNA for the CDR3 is TGTGCCAGCAGCCAAGATTCCGCCAGAATCCAAGAGACCCAGTACTTC. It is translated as CASSQDSARIQETQYF.

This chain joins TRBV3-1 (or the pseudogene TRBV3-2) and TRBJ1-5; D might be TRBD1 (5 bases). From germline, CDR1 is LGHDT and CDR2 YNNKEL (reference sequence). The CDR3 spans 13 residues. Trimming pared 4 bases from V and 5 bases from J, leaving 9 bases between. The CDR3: CASSLDSYQPQHF. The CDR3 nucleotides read TGTGCCAGCAGCCTCGACAGTTATCAGCCCCAGCATTTT.

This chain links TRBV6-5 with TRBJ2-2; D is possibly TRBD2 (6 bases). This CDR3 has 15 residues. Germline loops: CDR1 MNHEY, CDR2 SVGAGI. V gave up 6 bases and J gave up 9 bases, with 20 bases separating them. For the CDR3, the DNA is TGTGCCAGCAGACGCAGTATCGAAGCGGGCCGGGAGCTGTTTTTT. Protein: CASRRSIEAGRELFF.

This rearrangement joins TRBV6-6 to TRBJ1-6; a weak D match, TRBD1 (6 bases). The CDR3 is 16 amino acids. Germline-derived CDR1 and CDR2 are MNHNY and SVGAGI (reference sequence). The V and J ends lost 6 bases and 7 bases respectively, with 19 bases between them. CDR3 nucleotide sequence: TGTGCCAGCAGCGACACAGGGCCCTCAAAGAATTCACCCCTCCACTTT. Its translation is CASSDTGPSKNSPLHF.

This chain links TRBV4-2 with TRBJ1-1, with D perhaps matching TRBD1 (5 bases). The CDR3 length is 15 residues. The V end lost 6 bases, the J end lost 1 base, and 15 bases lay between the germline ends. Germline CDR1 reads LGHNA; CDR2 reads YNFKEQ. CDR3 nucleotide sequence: TGTGCCAGCAGTTCCGGAGGGGCGACGAACACTGAAGCTTTCTTT. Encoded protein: CASSSGGATNTEAFF.